These 6 T cell receptor beta chains originate from one sample sequenced in a study of T cells in Graves' hyperthyroidism and ophthalmopathy. The investigators amplified TCR beta CDR3 regions from RNA transcripts. The HTBI primer set was used in a first-round RT-PCR of the TCR CDR3. One entry per CDR3 protein results from TCRdb running MiXCR on the multiplex PCR reads. The sample shows about 540,000 distinct CDR3 sequences, just over 45% of them seen only once. The sequencing sample was made of peripheral blood or thyroid tissue (not recorded which). All receptors come from a woman under 30 with Graves' hyperthyroidism.

The V call is TRBV5-1, the J call TRBJ2-7, with D possibly being TRBD2 (5 bases). The CDR3 loop spans 14 amino acids. Germline loops: CDR1 SGHRS, CDR2 YFSETQ. V was trimmed by 3 bases and J by 3 bases, leaving 13 bases between them. Written as DNA, the CDR3 is TGCGCCAGCAGCTCCGGACTCGACCACTACGAGCAGTACTTC. Protein product: CASSSGLDHYEQYF.

The rearrangement joins TRBV4-1 to TRBJ1-5; D is undetermined. The germline V and J ends were trimmed by 3 bases and 6 bases, with 18 bases remaining between them. The germline V gene has CDR1 MGHRA and CDR2 YSYEKL. The CDR3 has 16 residues. This CDR3 is CASSQGLSGSRQPQHF. In DNA form, the CDR3 reads TGCGCCAGCAGCCAGGGTCTATCGGGGTCGCGTCAGCCCCAGCATTTT.

The sample holds many counts of this clonotype. The V call is TRBV7-3, the J call TRBJ2-7, with D hard to call. The CDR3 sequence is 13 residues long. Trimming removed 3 bases from V and 3 bases from J, with 9 bases in between. Per germline, CDR1 SGHTA and CDR2 FQGTGA. The CDR3 DNA sequence: TGTGCCAGCAGCTTGTTTTCGGACTACGAGCAGTACTTC. Protein sequence: CASSLFSDYEQYF.

The chain employs TRBV5-1 and TRBJ2-5, with 7 bases aligning to TRBD1. V lost 5 bases, J lost 4 bases, and 5 bases stayed unmatched. The CDR3 spans 13 residues. Germline V lookup: CDR1 SGHRS, CDR2 YFSETQ. CDR3 loop: CASSSGQPETQYF. The CDR3 bases are TGCGCCAGCAGTTCGGGACAGCCAGAGACCCAGTACTTC. The full variable domain, rest sourced from reference TRBV5-1 and TRBJ2-5, is KAGVTQTPRYLIKTRGQQVTLSCSPISGHRSVSWYQQTPGQGLQFLFEYFSETQRNKGNFPGRFSGRQFSNSRSEMNVSTLELGDSALYLCASSSGQPETQYFGPGTRLLVL.

Remarks on this clonotype: A much larger clone sits a single nucleotide away, making a read error possible. V gene TRBV6-4 combines with J gene TRBJ2-5; weak D call: TRBD1 (6 bases). Trimming stripped 2 bases from V and 5 bases from J, with 12 bases between. The CDR3 loop spans 14 amino acids. Germline V gene data show CDR1 as MRHNA and CDR2 as SNTAGT. The CDR3 loop reads CASSDPTGRETQYF. The CDR3 coding sequence is TGTGCCAGCAGTGACCCTACAGGGCGGGAGACCCAGTACTTC.

The sample holds one count of this clonotype. This clone may be a read error of a much larger clone one base away. The J gene is TRBJ1-5, the V gene TRBV7-9; D uncertain. In germline, CDR1 is SEHNR, CDR2 FQNEAQ (reference sequence). This CDR3 has 15 amino acids. The V and J ends lost 0 bases and 0 bases respectively, with 6 bases between them. The DNA for the CDR3 is TGTGCCAGCAGCTTAGCCCCGTATAGCAATCAGCCCCAGCATTTT. The encoded protein is CASSLAPYSNQPQHF. Filled out from reference TRBV7-9 and TRBJ1-5, the complete variable domain reads DTGVSQNPRHKITKRGQNVTFRCDPISEHNRLYWYRQTLGQGPEFLTYFQNEAQLEKSRLLSDRFSAERPKGSFSTLEIQRTEQGDSAMYLCASSLAPYSNQPQHFGDGTRLSIL.